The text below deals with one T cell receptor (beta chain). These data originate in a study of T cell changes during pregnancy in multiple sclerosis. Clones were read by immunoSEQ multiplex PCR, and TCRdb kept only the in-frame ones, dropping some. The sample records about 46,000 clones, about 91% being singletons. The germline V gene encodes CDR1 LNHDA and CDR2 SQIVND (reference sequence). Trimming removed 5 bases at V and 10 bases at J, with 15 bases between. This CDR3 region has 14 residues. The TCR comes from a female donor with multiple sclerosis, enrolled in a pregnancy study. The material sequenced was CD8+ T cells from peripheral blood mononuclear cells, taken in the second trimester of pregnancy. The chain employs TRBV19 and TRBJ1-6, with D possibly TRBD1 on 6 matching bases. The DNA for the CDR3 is TGTGCCAGTAGTGCGGACAGAGAATGGTCACCCCTCCACTTT. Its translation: CASSADREWSPLHF.